The clone carrying this T cell receptor beta chain was found a few times. With V trimmed by 6 bases and J by 1 base, 8 bases remained unmatched. This CDR3 spans 15 amino acids. Germline loops: CDR1 LNHDA, CDR2 SQIVND (reference sequence). The sample is drawn from a study of CD8 T cells in Susac syndrome. 0.5 to 1 ug RNA was reverse transcribed with random hexamers. TCRdb processed the immunoSEQ multiplex PCR reads anew with MiXCR; each CDR3 protein has one entry. The table shows roughly 140,000 distinct CDR3 sequences, with about 95% occurring only once. This TCR derives from a human donor with multiple sclerosis. Sample: CD8+ T cells from PBMCs. The chain uses TRBV19 and TRBJ2-7, with 8 bases identical to TRBD1. The CDR3 region has the DNA TGTGCCAGTAGCACCGGGACAGGTCCTTCCTACGAGCAGTACTTC. Translating it yields CASSTGTGPSYEQYF.